This TCR beta chain was retrieved from a study of beta chain features in type 1 diabetes (dated by TCRdb to 2016 to 2019). About the study as a whole: Mean age, gender distribution, total cell number and subset yield were not different between patients and healthy donors. A total of roughly 100 million sorted cells were examined across all samples, and RNA yield correlated strongly with the number of cells per subset. The study compared TCRB repertoires of sorted circulating CD4+ T cell subsets between recently diagnosed type 1 diabetes patients and matched healthy donors. Whereas all 30 or so donors provided naive and central memory subsets, regulatory and stem cell-like memory subsets were isolated from just 8 patients and about 8 healthy donors.

Notes on this clone: The antigen it recognizes is unknown. Qualities for individual bases were not recorded, and no much larger clone is one base off.

A single peripheral blood draw of roughly 0.11 L on average was collected from each donor into heparinised tubes. A BD FACSAria II and a panel including CD45RO, CCR7, CD25, CD127, CD95 and CD27 were used to sort naive, central memory, regulatory and stem cell-like memory CD4+ T cells. Purity was above 95% for every sorted population. PBMCs were isolated right away by Lymphoprep density gradient centrifugation and were stained directly, without culture. Samples were stained and sorted in pairs, with one healthy donor and one patient per experiment, so that batch effects were minimized. CDR1 and CDR2 (LNHDA, SQIVND) derive from the germline V gene (reference sequence). The CDR3 has 15 amino acids, counting the end cysteine and phenylalanine. Only the CDR3 DNA is retained, 45 bases long and in frame from the first base. The junction shows trimming of 3 bases on V and 4 bases on J, and the gene matches do not reach 4 bases of it.

The entire isolated RNA was reverse transcribed using the High Capacity cDNA Reverse Transcription Kit, and thus expressed TCRB transcripts were sequenced. Deep immunoSEQ sequencing was applied to naive, central memory and regulatory T cell samples, giving an average of roughly 3.5 million total reads per sample. Sorted cells were lysed in RLT buffer, and RNA was extracted using DNase-treated RNeasy Micro or Mini kits according to cell number. Each cell subset was processed separately to prevent cross-contamination, with patient and healthy donor samples processed together. Using the immunoSEQ multiplex PCR, TCRB sequences were amplified from cDNA into 87-bp fragments spanning the CDR3 region. Sequencing of the amplicons was done on the Illumina HiSeq platform. Per the original workflow: PCR bias was computationally corrected using synthetic template baselines, reads within Hamming distance 2 were collapsed, and singletons that could not be merged were discarded. By aligning reads against IMGT, V, D and J genes, CDR3 length, and insertions or deletions at six rearrangement sites were assigned. Clonotype counts were normalized to sorted cell number within each subset before computing true diversity and Gini coefficients with the tcR R package. Repertoire sharing was quantified using the overlap coefficient calculated on TCRB nucleotide sequences. As a proxy for the pre-selection repertoire, out-of-frame TCRB sequences from naive cells were analyzed. The table comes from immuneACCESS by way of TCRdb, which keeps in-frame sequences with V and J called. Part of the clones is missing from these tables; in studies checked, under half for an unresolved V gene and the rest for unknown reasons. V, J and clone size were drawn from that table, and D and trimming were deduced from the DNA. This sample lists around 310,000 clones; around 10% were detected once. The ten largest clones add up to 0.015% of the sample.

Paper-wide results and their limitations: Because cDNA rather than genomic DNA was sequenced, highly expressing activated cells could have been over-represented, although no difference in activation and CD3 levels was found between groups. In all four CD4+ subsets, TCRB CDR3 length was moderately but significantly shorter in type 1 diabetes patients. Fewer insertions and more nucleotide deletions at VDJ recombination sites were observed in patients with type 1 diabetes, implying thymic rearrangement abnormalities. Shorter templates might have been favored by PCR, but patient and control samples were amplified and corrected together, so both groups would have been affected equally by any skew. The naive, central memory and regulatory TCRB repertoires appeared to resemble one another more closely among patients than among healthy donors. Only small numbers of individuals were included in the HLA sub-analyses, which left unresolved whether HLA type had any influence on TCRB rearrangement.

The sequencing sample was made of naive CD4+ T cells from blood. The cell subset or site label on this specimen signifies: true naive CD4+ T cells. The chain uses TRBV19 and TRBJ1-5, and TRBD1 matches 9 of the central bases. The TCR comes from a woman younger than 45 in good health. The CDR3 has the sequence CASSMAGTGNQPQHF. DNA sequence: TGTGCCAGTAGTATGGCCGGGACAGGGAATCAGCCCCAGCATTTT.